This T cell receptor beta chain was sequenced during a study of blood T cells in healthy people across ages. The trim removed 6 bases at V and 3 bases at J, leaving 8 bases unmatched. The CDR3 has 14 residues. Germline V gene sequence: CDR1 MNHEY, CDR2 SVGAGI. The authors ran a second PCR of roughly 7 to 11 cycles using a sample-barcoded 5' primer and a J-beta primer mix. MiXCR, applied by TCRdb to the 5' RACE reads, yields one record per CDR3 protein. The sample has over a million distinct CDR3 sequences, approximately 42% seen once. Input material: blood. V and J are TRBV6-5 and TRBJ2-7; 7 positions match TRBD1. This sequence was found in a woman aged 18-29 years in good health. The CDR3 bases are TGTGCCAGCAGGCCAAGCGACAGGGACTACGAGCAGTACTTC. Translated: CASRPSDRDYEQYF.